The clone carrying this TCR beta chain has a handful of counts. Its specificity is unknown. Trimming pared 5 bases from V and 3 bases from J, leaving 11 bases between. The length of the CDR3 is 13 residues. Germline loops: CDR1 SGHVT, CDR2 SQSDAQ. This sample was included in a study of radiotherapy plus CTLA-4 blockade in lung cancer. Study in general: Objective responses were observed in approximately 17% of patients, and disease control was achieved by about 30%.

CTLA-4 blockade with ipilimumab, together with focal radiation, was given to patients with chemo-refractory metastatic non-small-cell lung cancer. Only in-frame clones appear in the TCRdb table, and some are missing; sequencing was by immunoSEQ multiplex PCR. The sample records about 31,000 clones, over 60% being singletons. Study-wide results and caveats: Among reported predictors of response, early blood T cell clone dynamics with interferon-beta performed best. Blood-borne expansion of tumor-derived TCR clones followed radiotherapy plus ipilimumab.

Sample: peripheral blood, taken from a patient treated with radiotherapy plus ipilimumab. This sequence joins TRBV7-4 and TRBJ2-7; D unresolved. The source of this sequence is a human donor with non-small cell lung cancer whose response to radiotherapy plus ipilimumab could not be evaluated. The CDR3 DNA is TGTGCCAGCAGCCCACAAGATTTCTACGAGCAGTACTTC. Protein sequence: CASSPQDFYEQYF.